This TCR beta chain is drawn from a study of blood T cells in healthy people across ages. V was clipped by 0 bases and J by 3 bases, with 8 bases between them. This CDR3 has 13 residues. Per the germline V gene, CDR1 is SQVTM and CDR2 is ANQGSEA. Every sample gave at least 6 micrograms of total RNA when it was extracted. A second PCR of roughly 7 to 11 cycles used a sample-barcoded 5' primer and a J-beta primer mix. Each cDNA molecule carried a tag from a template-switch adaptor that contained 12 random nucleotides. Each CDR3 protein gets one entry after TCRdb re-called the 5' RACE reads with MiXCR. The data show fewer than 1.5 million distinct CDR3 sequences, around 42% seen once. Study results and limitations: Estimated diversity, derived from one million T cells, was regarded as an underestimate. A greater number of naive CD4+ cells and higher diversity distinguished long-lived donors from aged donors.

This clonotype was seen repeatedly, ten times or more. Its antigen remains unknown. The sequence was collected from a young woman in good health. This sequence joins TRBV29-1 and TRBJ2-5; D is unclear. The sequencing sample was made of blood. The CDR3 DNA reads TGCAGCGTTGAAGAGGTGGGCGAAGAGACCCAGTACTTC. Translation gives CSVEEVGEETQYF.